This paragraph reports one T cell receptor beta chain. Some clones are missing from TCRdb's copy, which holds only in-frame ones; the method was immunoSEQ multiplex PCR. The sample yields 65,000 to 90,000 clones, 85% to 95% seen once. The record originates from a study of T cell changes during pregnancy in multiple sclerosis. Germline V lookup: CDR1 SGHTA, CDR2 FQGNSA. CDR3 size: 13 residues. The junction had 0 bases not matched to a gene; V was cut back by 0 bases and J by 5 bases. Sequencing was performed on peripheral blood, taken in the third trimester of pregnancy. The genes are TRBV7-2 and TRBJ2-7, with TRBD1 identical over 8 bases. This receptor was obtained from a female donor in good health, enrolled as a control in a pregnancy study. The CDR3 spells CASSLATGDEQYF. Here the CDR3 DNA reads TGTGCCAGCAGCTTAGCGACAGGGGACGAGCAGTACTTC.